Sequencing of this TCR beta chain was carried out in a study of cytomegalovirus exposure and HLA in healthy donors. In the case of this clone: Antigen specificity is unknown.

Trimming cost V 5 bases and J 3 bases; bases outside gene matches: 7. CDR1 and CDR2 from the germline V gene are SGHVS and FNYEAQ. The CDR3 runs to 15 residues. Clones were read by immunoSEQ multiplex PCR, and TCRdb kept only the in-frame ones, dropping some. The table shows some 180,000 clones, with about 89% occurring only once. Regarding the study as a whole: Across donors, most TCRs were seen rarely, yet some public ones were widespread. Researchers catalogued around 150 TCR beta chains as cytomegalovirus-associated.

This TCR was sampled from a man aged 30-40 years in good health and CMV-seropositive. V is TRBV7-6 and J is TRBJ2-7, with 10 positions matching TRBD1. Sequencing was done on a sample of PBMCs. This CDR3 reads CASSPGQGVLYEQYF. The CDR3 DNA reads as TGTGCCAGCAGCCCTGGACAGGGGGTGCTCTACGAGCAGTACTTC.